There are a few counts of the clone carrying this T cell receptor beta chain. No antigen is known for it. Preparing the TCRbeta library involved the use of unique molecular identifiers. TCRdb analysed the PCR reads with MiXCR anew, one entry per CDR3 protein. The repertoire holds some 300,000 distinct CDR3 sequences, with roughly 7.8% as singletons. The data were taken from a study of T-cell reconstitution after alpha-beta-depleted transplantation in children. Germline loops: CDR1 SGDLS, CDR2 YYNGEE. After removal of 0 bases from V and 7 bases from J, the junction contained 4 bases not matched to a gene. The CDR3 extends over 15 amino acids. Whole-study results and caveats: Once a year had passed after transplant, T-cell counts and diversity came mostly from newly produced T cells. Expanded graft clones, several hundred of them, were reportedly the source of alpha-beta T cells about two months after transplant. Some patients' high day-60 TCRbeta diversity was attributed to recipient cells surviving conditioning.

The sequencing here drew on peripheral blood, taken 360 days after TCRalphabeta/CD19-depleted stem cell transplant. This chain joins TRBV9 and TRBJ2-1; 10 nucleotides match TRBD2. The clonotype was recovered from a female patient aged 2-15 years who had a stem cell transplant for Fanconi anemia, so the T cells may come from the graft donor. CDR3 bases: TGTGCCAGCAGCGTAGCCCTAGCGGGAGTTAATGAGCAGTTCTTC. Protein: CASSVALAGVNEQFF.